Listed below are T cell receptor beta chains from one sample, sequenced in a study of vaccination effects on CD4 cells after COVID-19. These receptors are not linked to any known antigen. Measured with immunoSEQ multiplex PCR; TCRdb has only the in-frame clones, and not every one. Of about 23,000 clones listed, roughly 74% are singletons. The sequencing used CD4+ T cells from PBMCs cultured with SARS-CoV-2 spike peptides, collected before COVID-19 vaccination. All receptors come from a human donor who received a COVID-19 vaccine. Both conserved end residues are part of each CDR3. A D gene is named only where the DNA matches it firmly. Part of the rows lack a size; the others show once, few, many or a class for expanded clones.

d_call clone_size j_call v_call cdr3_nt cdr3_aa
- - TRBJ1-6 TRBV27 TGTGCCAGCAGTTTCTTGGGGGGGCGAAGTAATTCACCCCTCCACTTT CASSFLGGRSNSPLHF
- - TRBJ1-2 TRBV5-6 TGTGCCAGCAGCTTGGGAACAGTTAACTATGGCTACACCTTC CASSLGTVNYGYTF
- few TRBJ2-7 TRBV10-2 TGCGCCAGCAGTTGGCAGGAAAACTACGAGCAGTACTTC CASSWQENYEQYF
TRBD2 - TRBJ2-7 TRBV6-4 TGTGCCAGCAGTCGAAATTCCGGGACTAGCGGGTACGAGCAGTACTTC CASSRNSGTSGYEQYF
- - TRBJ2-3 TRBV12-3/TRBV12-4 TGTGCCAGCAGCACACAAAGCACAGATACGCAGTATTTT CASSTQSTDTQYF
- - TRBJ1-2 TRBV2 TGTGCCAGCAGTGTATCCAGTGGCTACACCTTC CASSVSSGYTF
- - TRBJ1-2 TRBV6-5 TGTGCCAGCGTGAGGGCCGCTAACTATGGCTACACCTTC CASVRAANYGYTF
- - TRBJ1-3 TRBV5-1 TGCGCCAGCAGGATGGGATCTTTTGTTTCTGGAAACACCATATATTTT CASRMGSFVSGNTIYF
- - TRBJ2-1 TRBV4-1 TGCGCCAGCAGCCAATCCGACCTCACCTACAATGAGCAGTTCTTC CASSQSDLTYNEQFF
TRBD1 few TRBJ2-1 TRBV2 TGTGCCAGCTGCCGGGACAGGGGGCGGAACAATGAGCAGTTCTTC CASCRDRGRNNEQFF
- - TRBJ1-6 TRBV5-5 TGTGCCAGCAGCTTGTGGGTAGGCGACTATAATTCACCCCTCCACTTT CASSLWVGDYNSPLHF
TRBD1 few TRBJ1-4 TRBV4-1 TGCGCCAGCAGGCTCGACAGGGTAACTAATGAAAAACTGTTTTTT CASRLDRVTNEKLFF
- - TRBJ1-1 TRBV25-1 TGTGCCAGCAGTGAACCGGGACTACATACCACTGAAGCTTTCTTT CASSEPGLHTTEAFF
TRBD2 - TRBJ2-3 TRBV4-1 TGCGCCAGCAGCCTTCTTGGACTAGCTTTAGATACGCAGTATTTT CASSLLGLALDTQYF
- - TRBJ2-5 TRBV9 TGTGCCAGCAGCGTAGGAGGGGGGGGGCTGGCAGAGACCCAGTACTTC CASSVGGGGLAETQYF
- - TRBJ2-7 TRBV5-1 TGCGCCAGCAGTCCAGGGACCTACGAGCAGTACTTC CASSPGTYEQYF
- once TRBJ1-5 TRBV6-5 TGTGCCAGCACCCAGGACAGAAATCAGCCCCAGCATTTT CASTQDRNQPQHF
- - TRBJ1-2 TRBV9 TGTGCCAGCAGCGTAGATAGGCTTCAGGATGGCTACACCTTC CASSVDRLQDGYTF
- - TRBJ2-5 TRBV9 TGTGCCAGCAGCGTAAGGTCCCTAGAAGAGACCCAGTACTTC CASSVRSLEETQYF
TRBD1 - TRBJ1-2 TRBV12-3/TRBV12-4 TGTGCCAGCAACACAGGGGGCCGGGGCTACACCTTC CASNTGGRGYTF